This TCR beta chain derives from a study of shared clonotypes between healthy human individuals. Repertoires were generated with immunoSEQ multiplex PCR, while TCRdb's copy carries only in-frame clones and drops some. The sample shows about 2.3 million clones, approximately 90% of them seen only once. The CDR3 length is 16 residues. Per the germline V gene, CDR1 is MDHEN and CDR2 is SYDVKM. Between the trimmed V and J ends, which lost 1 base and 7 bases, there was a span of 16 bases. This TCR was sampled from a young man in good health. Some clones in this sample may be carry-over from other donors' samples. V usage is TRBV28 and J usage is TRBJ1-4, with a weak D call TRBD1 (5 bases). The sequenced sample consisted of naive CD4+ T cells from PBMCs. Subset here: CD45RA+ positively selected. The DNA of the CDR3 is TGTGCCAGCAGTTTATCATCCGCAGGGTCTGGTGAAAAACTGTTTTTT. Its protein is CASSLSSAGSGEKLFF. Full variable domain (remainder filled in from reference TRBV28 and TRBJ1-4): DVKVTQSSRYLVKRTGEKVFLECVQDMDHENMFWYRQDPGLGLRLIYFSYDVKMKEKGDIPEGYSVSREKKERFSLILESASTNQTSMYLCASSLSSAGSGEKLFFGSGTQLSVL.